The 10 T cell receptor beta chains presented below share a single source sample, sequenced in a study of T cells in Graves' hyperthyroidism and ophthalmopathy (dated by TCRdb to 2018 to 2020). The library was made by multiplex PCR. Reads for this sample came from an Illumina HiSeq 2000. TCR beta CDR3 regions were amplified from RNA transcripts. The first round of RT-PCR for the TCR CDR3 was performed with the HTBI primer set and the Qiagen OneStep RT-PCR kit. Starting from the raw public reads, TCRdb applied fastp trimming at Q25, assembled clones with MiXCR and retained in-frame beta chains. Each record represents a unique CDR3 protein, reported with the most common genes and DNA among its rows. The sample table contains a few hundred thousand distinct CDR3 sequences; only one count was recorded for approximately 14% of them. Of the sample, 25% to 35% falls within the top ten clones. Sequenced: blood. The receptors were gathered from a woman aged 18-29 years with Graves' hyperthyroidism that later progressed to Graves' ophthalmopathy.

The gene calls are TRBV27 and TRBJ2-7, with TRBD2 as a possible D gene (5 bases). Trimming took off 3 bases at V and 7 bases at J, with 7 bases between the two ends. This CDR3 region has 11 residues. CDR1 and CDR2 from the germline V gene are MNHEY and SMNVEV (reference sequence). This chain's CDR3 is CASSFGKEQYF. DNA for the CDR3: TGTGCCAGCAGTTTCGGGAAAGAGCAGTACTTC.

This clonotype was counted between two and nine times. V and J are TRBV4-3 and TRBJ2-2; 10 bases are shared with TRBD2. The ends lost 2 bases at V and 8 bases at J; junction bases unmatched: 8. This CDR3 region has 16 residues. Germline CDR1 is LGHNA and CDR2 is YSLEER. The CDR3 sequence: CASSQSLAGEVGELFF. The CDR3 DNA sequence: TGCGCCAGCAGCCAATCCCTAGCGGGAGAGGTTGGGGAGCTGTTTTTT.

In this sample, this clonotype turned up many times. The rearrangement links TRBV20-1 to TRBJ2-3; perhaps TRBD2 as D (5 bases). Per germline, CDR1 DFQATT and CDR2 SNEGSKA (reference sequence). This CDR3 region has 13 residues. Trimming removed 1 base at V and 4 bases at J, with 9 bases between. CDR3: CSARASSPDTQYF. The CDR3 region has the DNA TGCAGTGCTAGAGCTAGCAGCCCAGATACGCAGTATTTT.

The rearrangement uses TRBV11-2 and TRBJ2-1; the match to TRBD2 covers 11 bases. Trimming removed 7 bases from V and 12 bases from J; junction bases left unmatched: 14. This CDR3 is built from 15 residues. Germline loops: CDR1 SGHAT, CDR2 FQNNGV. The CDR3 reads CASNPTGTSGTGQFF. The CDR3 DNA follows: TGTGCCAGCAATCCAACCGGGACTAGCGGCACGGGGCAGTTCTTC. The full variable domain, its missing parts supplied by reference TRBV11-2 and TRBJ2-1, is EAGVAQSPRYKIIEKRQSVAFWCNPISGHATLYWYQQILGQGPKLLIQFQNNGVVDDSQLPKDRFSAERLKGVDSTLKIQPAKLEDSAVYLCASNPTGTSGTGQFFGPGTRLTVL.

This clonotype was seen a few times. A much larger clone is a single base away; this may be a read error. The V call is TRBV11-2, the J call TRBJ2-4; possibly TRBD2 for D (6 bases). This CDR3 region has 16 residues. Germline V CDR1 and CDR2: SGHAT, FQNNGV. In DNA form, the CDR3 reads TGTGCCAGCAGCCCGATACGGGGTAGCGGAAAAAACTTTCAGTACTTC. This translates into CASSPIRGSGKNFQYF. The variable domain in full, completed from reference TRBV11-2 and TRBJ2-4, reads EAGVAQSPRYKIIEKRQSVAFWCNPISGHATLYWYQQILGQGPKLLIQFQNNGVVDDSQLPKDRFSAERLKGVDSTLKIQPAKLEDSAVYLCASSPIRGSGKNFQYFGAGTRLSVL.

This clonotype came up a few times. The chain links TRBV5-4 to TRBJ1-1, with D uncertain. Germline lookup yields CDR1 SGHNT and CDR2 YYREEE (reference sequence). The CDR3 is 14 amino acids. V was trimmed by 0 bases and J by 4 bases, leaving 10 bases between them. This CDR3 reads CASSLEDRATEAFF. The DNA of the CDR3 is TGTGCCAGCAGCTTGGAGGATCGAGCCACTGAAGCTTTCTTT.

In its sample, this clonotype was seen a few times. The CDR3 nucleotides read TGTGCCAGCACCCGACAGAATCAGCCCCAGCATTTT. Residues: CASTRQNQPQHF. The rearrangement links TRBV12-3 or TRBV12-4 to TRBJ1-5; weak D call: TRBD1 (5 bases). Trimming shortened V by 7 bases and J by 4 bases, and 8 bases separated the two germline ends. CDR3 size: 12 residues.

About this clonotype itself: This sequence may be a read error, since a much larger clone differs from it by one base. Since no conserved phenylalanine or tryptophan closes the CDR3, a read error is the likely cause. The chain employs TRBV2 and TRBJ1-4, with D unresolved. Trimming removed 4 bases from V and 7 bases from J, with 4 bases in between. Per germline, CDR1 SNHLY and CDR2 FYNNEI. This CDR3 contains 11 residues. For the CDR3, the DNA is TGTGCCAGCAGTGTCGGTGAAAAACTGTTTTCT. This encodes CASSVGEKLFS.

This clonotype has at least ten counts. The chain recombines TRBV28 with TRBJ2-1; D might be TRBD1 or TRBD2, each matching 5 bases. V lost 1 base and J 5 bases, leaving 18 bases between the germline ends. Germline CDR1 and CDR2: MDHEN and SYDVKM. The CDR3 loop spans 17 amino acids. The CDR3 nucleotides read TGTGCCAGCAGTTTATTACGGGGCGGCGGTCTAGACAATGAGCAGTTCTTC. Amino acids: CASSLLRGGGLDNEQFF.

A few counts support this clonotype. The chain is built from TRBV12-3 or TRBV12-4 and TRBJ2-1; TRBD2 matches at 7 bases. V lost 4 bases to trimming and J lost 6 bases; unmatched junction nucleotides: 18. This CDR3 spans 18 amino acids. The DNA for the CDR3 is TGTGCCAGCAGTTCGCCTCCCCGGGACTACTTTATACCCAATGAGCAGTTCTTC. It specifies CASSSPPRDYFIPNEQFF.